Each of the 26 T cell receptor beta chains below was sequenced from the same sample in a study of blood T cells in healthy people across ages. It was with a sample-barcoded 5' primer and a J-beta primer mix that a second PCR of roughly 7 to 12 cycles was run. TCRdb reanalysed the 5' RACE reads using MiXCR and keeps one entry per CDR3 protein. The sample lists roughly 500,000 distinct CDR3 sequences; 25% to 30% were seen once. The sequenced material came from blood. These receptors were taken from a woman in her 70s in good health.

The rearrangement joins TRBV12-3 or TRBV12-4 to TRBJ2-7; D gene uncertain. This CDR3 comprises 13 residues. Trimming shortened V by 2 bases and J by 2 bases, and 7 bases separated the two germline ends. DNA for the CDR3: TGTGCCAGCAGTTTAATGGAAACCTACGAGCAGTACTTC. It yields the protein CASSLMETYEQYF.

V usage is TRBV7-9 and J usage is TRBJ2-3; TRBD2 is a possible D gene (5 bases). This CDR3 spans 13 amino acids. V was trimmed by 4 bases and J by 5 bases, leaving 10 bases between them. CDR1 SEHNR and CDR2 FQNEAQ come from the germline V gene (reference sequence). Here the CDR3 reads CASSYLGGDTQYF. DNA of the CDR3: TGTGCCAGCAGCTATCTAGGAGGAGATACGCAGTATTTT.

This clonotype was detected a few times. The CDR3 DNA follows: TGCAGTGCTAGAGATAACCAATACGAGCAGTACTTC. Its protein is CSARDNQYEQYF. The chain couples TRBV20-1 to TRBJ2-5, with D unresolved. Gene TRBJ2-7 matches the end of the DNA better, so the J call may be wrong. The germline V gene has CDR1 DFQATT and CDR2 SNEGSKA (reference sequence). The CDR3 covers 12 residues.

This clonotype was counted only a few times. The gene calls are TRBV20-1 and TRBJ2-1, with 10 positions matching TRBD2. Germline CDR1 and CDR2: DFQATT and SNEGSKA (reference sequence). This CDR3 has 16 amino acids. With 3 bases clipped from V and 8 bases from J, the junction kept 13 bases outside the gene matches. The CDR3, as DNA: TGCAGTGCTAGGGGACTAGCGCGGACTATAAATGATGAGCAGTTCTTC. It codes for CSARGLARTINDEQFF.

The chain has TRBV20-1 and TRBJ2-5; D remains unclear. The germline CDR1 and CDR2 sequences are DFQATT and SNEGSKA (reference sequence). The CDR3 extends over 13 amino acids. V gave up 3 bases and J gave up 4 bases, with 12 bases separating them. The CDR3 bases are TGCAGTGCTAGCTCAGGTAGAGGAGAGACCCAGTACTTC. Translating gives CSASSGRGETQYF.

This clonotype appeared a few times. The chain recombines TRBV20-1 with TRBJ2-5, with TRBD2 as a possible D gene (6 bases). Germline V gene lookup returns CDR1 DFQATT and CDR2 SNEGSKA (reference sequence). V shed 3 bases and J shed 3 bases, with 11 bases lying between them. The CDR3 consists of 13 residues. The CDR3 reads CSASRGLEETQYF. CDR3 sequence (DNA): TGCAGTGCTAGCCGGGGACTGGAAGAGACCCAGTACTTC.

The CDR3 nucleotides read TGCAGTGCTGACACCTCTTGGGATGAGCAGTTCTTC. Its translation is CSADTSWDEQFF. The chain employs TRBV20-1 and TRBJ2-1; D call uncertain. In germline, CDR1 is DFQATT, CDR2 SNEGSKA (reference sequence). V was trimmed by 5 bases and J by 8 bases, leaving 13 bases between them. The CDR3 extends over 12 amino acids.

This chain joins TRBV7-9 and TRBJ1-2; possible D gene TRBD1, 5 bases. Germline CDR1 SEHNR, CDR2 FQNEAQ (reference sequence). The CDR3 is made up of 14 amino acids. V was shortened by 4 bases and J by 6 bases, with 15 bases between the two germline ends. The CDR3 nucleotides read TGTGCCAGCAGCTCTCGCGGGACCTGGAATGGCTACACCTTC. Amino acids: CASSSRGTWNGYTF.

The chain links TRBV20-1 to TRBJ2-7; D remains unclear. This CDR3 is 12 amino acids long. V was shortened by 1 base and J by 6 bases, with 10 bases between the two germline ends. Germline V gene sequence: CDR1 DFQATT, CDR2 SNEGSKA (reference sequence). DNA for the CDR3: TGCAGTGCTAGAGTGGGCATACGCGAGCAGTACTTC. This sequence encodes CSARVGIREQYF.

The CDR3 DNA reads TGTGCCAGCAGCCCGACCGGGACTAGGTTTTCAGATACGCAGTATTTT. Translation: CASSPTGTRFSDTQYF. This chain connects TRBV7-9 to TRBJ2-3; 8 nucleotides agree with TRBD2. Trimming removed 5 bases from V and 4 bases from J; junction bases left unmatched: 11. The CDR3 extends over 16 amino acids. Germline V gives CDR1 SEHNR, CDR2 FQNEAQ (reference sequence).

This chain uses TRBV20-1 with TRBJ2-3; a weak D match, TRBD2 (6 bases). Germline V gene data show CDR1 as DFQATT and CDR2 as SNEGSKA (reference sequence). V lost 0 bases to trimming and J lost 5 bases, with 12 bases between them. The CDR3 is 14 amino acids. The CDR3 is CSAREVGGGDTQYF. The DNA of the CDR3 is TGCAGTGCTAGAGAGGTGGGGGGAGGAGATACGCAGTATTTT.

This clonotype was seen only a few times. The chain combines TRBV10-3 with TRBJ2-7; perhaps TRBD2 as D (7 bases). Germline V CDR1 and CDR2: ENHRY, SYGVKD. Trimming shortened V by 5 bases and J by 4 bases, and 24 bases separated the two germline ends. The CDR3 runs 17 residues. CDR3 DNA sequence: TGTGCCATCAGTTCTCCCGGGACTACCCAGGGGTTTTACGAGCAGTACTTC. Translated: CAISSPGTTQGFYEQYF.

The chain couples TRBV6-6 to TRBJ2-5; 14 bases fit TRBD2. V dropped 4 bases and J dropped 6; count of bases not matched to a gene: 10. Germline V gene sequence: CDR1 MNHNY, CDR2 SVGAGI (reference sequence). The CDR3 is 17 residues long. CDR3 loop: CASSSGTSGGRTQTQYF. In nucleotides, the CDR3 is TGTGCCAGCAGTTCAGGGACTAGCGGGGGCAGAACGCAGACCCAGTACTTC.

This clonotype was observed a few times. This chain links TRBV28 with TRBJ2-7, with D possibly TRBD1 on 7 matching bases. V was clipped by 7 bases and J by 1 base, with 11 bases between them. The CDR3 runs to 13 residues. Per germline, CDR1 MDHEN and CDR2 SYDVKM. The CDR3 DNA sequence: TGTGCCAGCATCGCGGGACAGTCCTACGAGCAGTACTTC. It yields the protein CASIAGQSYEQYF.

The V call is TRBV2, the J call TRBJ2-5; 7 bases match TRBD2. This CDR3 contains 13 residues. With V trimmed by 6 bases and J by 2 bases, 3 bases remained unmatched. Germline loops: CDR1 SNHLY, CDR2 FYNNEI. CDR3 in amino acids: CASRRGTQETQYF. The CDR3 DNA follows: TGTGCCAGCAGGCGGGGGACGCAAGAGACCCAGTACTTC.

The rearrangement uses TRBV11-2 and TRBJ2-1; D gene ambiguous. Trimming cost V 1 base and J 4 bases, with 5 bases left between them. CDR3 size: 13 residues. Germline loops: CDR1 SGHAT, CDR2 FQNNGV. DNA of the CDR3: TGTGCCAGCAGCTTAGCGAGGTACAATGAGCAGTTCTTC. The encoded protein is CASSLARYNEQFF.

The V and J genes are TRBV5-1 and TRBJ2-5, with 7 bases lining up with TRBD1. The DNA end is more similar to TRBJ2-7, so the J call may be wrong. Germline lookup yields CDR1 SGHRS and CDR2 YFSETQ. The CDR3 runs 17 residues. CDR3 coding DNA: TGCGCCAGCAGCTTAGGACAGGCCCTCCGACCTACCTACGAGCAGTACTTC. Translation gives CASSLGQALRPTYEQYF.

CDR3 loop: CASSLFRGRAFF. The CDR3 nucleotides read TGTGCCAGCAGCTTATTCCGGGGGCGAGCTTTCTTT. The chain couples TRBV7-9 to TRBJ1-1; possibly TRBD1 for D (6 bases). This CDR3 has 12 residues. The V gene's germline CDR1 is SEHNR and CDR2 FQNEAQ (reference sequence). V was pared by 2 bases and J by 10 bases, with 11 bases between.

Concerning this clonotype itself: Since the CDR3 does not end with the conserved phenylalanine or tryptophan, this likely comes from a read error. The rearrangement links TRBV29-1 to TRBJ2-5; D ambiguous. Germline CDR1 is SQVTM and CDR2 is ANQGSEA. CDR3 length equals 16 residues. Between the trimmed V and J ends, which lost 3 bases and 0 bases, there was a span of 17 bases. The CDR3 nucleotides are TGCAGCGTTGAGGATCTGTTTGTGGAGTACCAAGAGACCCAGTACGTC. It encodes CSVEDLFVEYQETQYV.

This chain joins TRBV4-2 and TRBJ2-7, with TRBD1 matching over 10 bases. There are 16 residues in the CDR3. With V trimmed by 0 bases and J by 6 bases, 8 bases remained unmatched. Germline CDR1 reads LGHNA; CDR2 reads YNFKEQ. The CDR3 DNA sequence: TGTGCCAGCAGCCAAGATCGCGACAGGGGGCTTGGCGAGCAGTACTTC. It specifies CASSQDRDRGLGEQYF.

The table lists this clonotype with many counts. This chain connects TRBV28 to TRBJ2-5, with D possibly matching TRBD2 (5 bases). CDR1 is MDHEN, CDR2 SYDVKM, per germline. This CDR3 is built from 16 residues. Trimming cost V 10 bases and J 4 bases, with 25 bases left between them. CDR3 coding DNA: TGTGCCACCGGGGAAATCATTCGACCTGCTCGAGAGACCCAGTACTTC. Protein: CATGEIIRPARETQYF.

A few counts support this clonotype. V and J are TRBV7-2 and TRBJ2-5, with TRBD1 matching over 8 bases. The CDR3 consists of 14 residues. V trimming: 1 base; J trimming: 7 bases; junction bases outside the gene matches: 5. Germline values: CDR1 SGHTA, CDR2 FQGNSA. The CDR3 loop reads CASSLGQGMGTQYF. For the CDR3, the DNA is TGTGCCAGCAGCTTAGGACAGGGGATGGGGACCCAGTACTTC. The full variable domain, with the rest looked up from reference TRBV7-2 and TRBJ2-5, is GAGVSQSPSNKVTEKGKDVELRCDPISGHTALYWYRQSLGQGLEFLIYFQGNSAPDKSGLPSDRFSAERTGGSVSTLTIQRTQQEDSAVYLCASSLGQGMGTQYFGPGTRLLVL.

CDR3: CSAREGGSSELFF. The CDR3 region has the DNA TGCAGTGCTAGAGAGGGGGGGAGTAGCGAGCTGTTTTTT. The J gene is TRBJ2-2, the V gene TRBV20-1, with 7 positions matching TRBD2. Looked up from germline, CDR1 is DFQATT and CDR2 is SNEGSKA (reference sequence). The CDR3 is 13 residues long. The V gene end was trimmed by 0 bases and the J gene end by 11 bases; junction bases not matched to a gene: 6.

The chain has TRBV25-1 and TRBJ2-5, with D hard to call. The germline V gene encodes CDR1 MGHDK and CDR2 SYGVNS. The V end was cut by 3 bases, the J end by 5 bases, with 13 bases between. CDR3 size: 14 residues. CDR3 in amino acids: CASSEHSRRETQYF. The DNA for the CDR3 is TGTGCCAGCAGTGAGCACAGTCGTCGCGAGACCCAGTACTTC. Together with reference TRBV25-1 and TRBJ2-5, the CDR3 gives the full variable domain: EADIYQTPRYLVIGTGKKITLECSQTMGHDKMYWYQQDPGMELHLIHYSYGVNSTEKGDLSSESTVSRIRTEHFPLTLESARPSHTSQYLCASSEHSRRETQYFGPGTRLLVL.

This clonotype was counted a few times. The V and J genes are TRBV19 and TRBJ1-2, with 9 positions matching TRBD1. Trimming took 3 bases from V and 4 from J; bases not matched to a gene: 6. CDR1 LNHDA and CDR2 SQIVND come from the germline V gene (reference sequence). The CDR3 has 15 amino acids. CDR3 loop: CASSMGQGQPYGYTF. CDR3 bases: TGTGCCAGTAGTATGGGACAGGGACAACCCTATGGCTACACCTTC.

This clonotype was detected only a few times. The chain links TRBV12-3 or TRBV12-4 to TRBJ2-4, with 8 positions matching TRBD2. The V segment lost 6 bases and the J segment 1 base; nucleotides outside the gene matches: 5. The CDR3 is 15 amino acids. CDR3 amino acids: CASRPGGGAKNIQYF. In DNA, the CDR3 is TGTGCCAGCAGGCCCGGGGGGGGGGCCAAAAACATTCAGTACTTC.